This T cell receptor (beta chain) came from a study of blood T cells in healthy people across ages. Study-level findings and limits: With naive T cell percentage, TCR beta diversity showed a strong correlation.

In the case of this clonotype: Its antigen is still unknown.

The CDR3 is made up of 16 amino acids. V dropped 4 bases and J dropped 0 bases, with 17 bases sitting between them. Germline CDR1 is DFQATT and CDR2 is SNEGSKA (reference sequence). Primers used in a second PCR of roughly 6 to 11 cycles were a sample-barcoded 5' primer and a J-beta primer mix. Every molecule of cDNA carried a tag from a template-switch adaptor with 12 random nucleotides. One entry per CDR3 protein, called by TCRdb with MiXCR from the 5' RACE reads. The sample has 920,000 or so distinct CDR3 sequences; under 45% are singletons. Source material: blood. This sequence was found in a woman aged 55-70 years in good health. The chain employs TRBV20-1 and TRBJ2-3, with D possibly TRBD1 on 6 matching bases. The chain's CDR3 is CSAISRWTESTDTQYF. The CDR3 coding sequence is TGCAGTGCTATTTCGCGCTGGACAGAGAGCACAGATACGCAGTATTTT.